This T cell receptor beta chain was recorded in a study of cytotoxic CD8 clonotypes in ibrutinib-treated CLL (dated by TCRdb to the early 2020s). About the full investigation: In this cohort, some 16 patients were treatment-naive and approximately ten were relapsed/refractory, while roughly 17 had unmutated IGHV. Partial responses were observed in some 24 patients and complete responses in 2; after a median follow-up of roughly 62 months, remission was maintained in 14 patients and progression was observed in some 12. Samples at response were collected after a median of about twelve months of treatment, with a range of roughly 6 to 40 months. Samples averaged about 260,000 productive templates and 80,000 to 100,000 productive rearrangements. Of the 90 or so participants in the trial, about two dozen had longitudinal samples available. Cryopreserved peripheral blood mononuclear cells were collected at three points: before therapy, at response, and at either sustained remission or disease progression. Every remission and progressive disease sample was obtained while ibrutinib was still being received by the patients.

The germline V gene specifies MNHNS as CDR1 and SASEGT as CDR2. Counted from cysteine to phenylalanine, this CDR3 has 17 amino acids. The sequence is cut down to CDR3 DNA, 51 bases in frame from base 1. V is shortened by 3 bases, J by 0 bases, and the region joining them spans 14 bases. Broad study findings and their caveats: At baseline, clonality was higher than in age-matched healthy donors and showed a strong correlation with circulating CD8+ T-cell counts. At ibrutinib response clonality went up, during sustained remission it held steady, and at progression it dropped back toward baseline. Lymph node repertoires were not examined, and the timing of sampling was not matched between patients in sustained remission and those whose disease progressed. Public clonotypes were rare and either shrank or stayed stable during treatment, and the rise in clonality at ibrutinib response reflected expansion of private clonotypes.

Per the publication, the time point label means: 24 months on ibrutinib. For TCR beta library preparation, about 2.2 micrograms of genomic DNA were extracted from the cryopreserved PBMCs. High-throughput TCR beta sequencing was performed on longitudinal blood samples from CLL patients receiving ibrutinib monotherapy. The patients were enrolled in a single-center, open-label phase 2 trial of ibrutinib monotherapy. A word on this clone: Which antigen it targets is not known. Base qualities are not recorded, but no much larger clone differs from it by a single base.

The goal of deep resolution MiSeq sequencing was a depth between 1 in 1 million and 1 in 200,000 T cells, and coverage averaged 10x per clonotype. The immunoSEQ hsTCRB Kit was used to generate the TCR beta libraries. Per the authors' processing: Data were analyzed with ImmunoSEQ Data Assistant and ImmunoSEQ Analyzer, with V, D and J genes assigned per IMGT definitions. Clonality, which ranges from 0 to 1, was calculated by subtracting the normalized Shannon entropy of productive rearrangement frequencies from one. Only overrepresented clonotypes making up at least 0.05% of each patient's repertoire were included in the public clonotype analysis. Repertoires from 10 to 15 age-matched healthy donors in immuneACCESS were used as clonality controls. TCRdb obtained this table from immuneACCESS and retained in-frame rearrangements with V and J assigned. These tables miss some clones; where compared with another copy, unresolved V genes account for less than half of the shortfall, and the remainder is unexplained. V, J and clone size are taken as reported in that table, and D and trimming were inferred from the DNA itself. The sample table records 65,000 to 90,000 clones; 75% to 90% of these occur just once. Of the sample, less than 45% falls within the top ten clones.

The chain is made from TRBV6-1 and TRBJ2-2; the D gene is possibly TRBD1 or TRBD2, with 6 bases matching each. This TCR was sampled from a human donor with chronic lymphocytic leukemia. The specimen was PBMCs, collected after 24 months of ibrutinib treatment. DNA sequence: TGTGCCAGCAGTGAGGGGGGACACCTAACGAACACCGGGGAGCTGTTTTTT. Its translation is CASSEGGHLTNTGELFF.